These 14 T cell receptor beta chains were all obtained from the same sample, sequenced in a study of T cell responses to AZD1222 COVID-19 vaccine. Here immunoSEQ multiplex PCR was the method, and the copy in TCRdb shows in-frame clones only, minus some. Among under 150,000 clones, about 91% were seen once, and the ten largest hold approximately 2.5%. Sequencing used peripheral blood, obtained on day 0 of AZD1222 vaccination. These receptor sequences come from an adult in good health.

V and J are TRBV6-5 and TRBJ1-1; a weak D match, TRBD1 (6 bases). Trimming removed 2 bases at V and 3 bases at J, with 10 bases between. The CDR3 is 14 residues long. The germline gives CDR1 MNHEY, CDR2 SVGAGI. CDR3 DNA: TGTGCCAGCAGTTACGGGGGGCGGGACACTGAAGCTTTCTTT. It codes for CASSYGGRDTEAFF.

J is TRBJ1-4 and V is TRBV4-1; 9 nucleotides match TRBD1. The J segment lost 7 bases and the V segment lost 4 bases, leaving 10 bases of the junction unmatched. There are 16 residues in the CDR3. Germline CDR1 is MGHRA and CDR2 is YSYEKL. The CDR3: CASSPTGTGTAEKLFF. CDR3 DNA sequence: TGCGCCAGCAGCCCTACCGGGACAGGGACCGCTGAAAAACTGTTTTTT.

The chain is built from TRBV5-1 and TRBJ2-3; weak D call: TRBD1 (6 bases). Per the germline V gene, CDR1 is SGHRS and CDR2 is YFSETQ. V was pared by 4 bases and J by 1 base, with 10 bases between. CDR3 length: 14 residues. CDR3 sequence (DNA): TGCGCCAGCAGCAGGGACACCCGCACAGATACGCAGTATTTT. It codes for CASSRDTRTDTQYF.

This chain's CDR3 is CASTPGTGGIGEQFF. In nucleotides, the CDR3 is TGTGCCAGCACGCCCGGGACAGGGGGGATTGGGGAGCAGTTCTTC. The chain carries TRBV2 and TRBJ2-1, with 11 bases lining up with TRBD1. This CDR3 region has 15 residues. Germline loops: CDR1 SNHLY, CDR2 FYNNEI. V shed 7 bases, J shed 10 bases, and the junction held 12 bases outside the gene matches.

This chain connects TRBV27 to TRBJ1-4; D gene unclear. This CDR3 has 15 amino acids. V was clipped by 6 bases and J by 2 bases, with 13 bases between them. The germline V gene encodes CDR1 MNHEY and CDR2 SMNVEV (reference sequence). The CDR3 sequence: CASRRWFATNEKLFF. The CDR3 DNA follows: TGTGCCAGCAGAAGATGGTTTGCGACTAATGAAAAACTGTTTTTT.

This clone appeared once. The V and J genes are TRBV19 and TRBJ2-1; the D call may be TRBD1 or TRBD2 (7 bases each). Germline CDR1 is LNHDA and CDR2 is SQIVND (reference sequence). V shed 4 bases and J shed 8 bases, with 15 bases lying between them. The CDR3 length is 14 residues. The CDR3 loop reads CASSNQGGRDEQFF. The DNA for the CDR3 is TGTGCCAGTAGTAACCAGGGGGGGAGAGATGAGCAGTTCTTC.

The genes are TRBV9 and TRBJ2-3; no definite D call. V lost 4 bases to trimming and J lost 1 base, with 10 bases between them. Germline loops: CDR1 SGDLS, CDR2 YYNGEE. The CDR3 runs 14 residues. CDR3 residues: CASSPPTGTDTQYF. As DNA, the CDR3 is TGTGCCAGCAGCCCCCCAACCGGCACAGATACGCAGTATTTT.

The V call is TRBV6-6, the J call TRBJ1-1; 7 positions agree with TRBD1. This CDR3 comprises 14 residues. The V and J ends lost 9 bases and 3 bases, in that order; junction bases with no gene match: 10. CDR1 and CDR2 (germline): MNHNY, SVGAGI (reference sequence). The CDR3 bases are TGTGCCAGTAAGGTAGGGGGCGCAGACACTGAAGCTTTCTTT. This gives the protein CASKVGGADTEAFF.

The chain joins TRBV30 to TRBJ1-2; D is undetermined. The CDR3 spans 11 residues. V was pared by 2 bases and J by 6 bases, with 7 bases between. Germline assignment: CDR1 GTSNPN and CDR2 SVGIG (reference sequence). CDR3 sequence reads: CAWSRRDGYTF. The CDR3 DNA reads TGTGCCTGGAGTCGGCGAGATGGCTACACCTTC.

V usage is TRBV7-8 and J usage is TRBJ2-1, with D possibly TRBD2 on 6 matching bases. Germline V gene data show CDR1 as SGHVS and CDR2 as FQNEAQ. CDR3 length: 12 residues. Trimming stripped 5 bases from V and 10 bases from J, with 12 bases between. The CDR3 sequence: CASSPGGVEQFF. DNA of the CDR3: TGTGCCAGCAGCCCGGGCGGGGTAGAGCAGTTCTTC. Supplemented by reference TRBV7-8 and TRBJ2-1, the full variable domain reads GAGVSQSPRYKVAKRGQDVALRCDPISGHVSLFWYQQALGQGPEFLTYFQNEAQLDKSGLPSDRFFAERPEGSVSTLKIQRTQQEDSAVYLCASSPGGVEQFFGPGTRLTVL.

The CDR3 here is CASSQAGRTPAGTYEQYF. For the CDR3, the DNA is TGCGCCAGCAGCCAAGCGGGTCGAACACCAGCCGGAACCTACGAGCAGTACTTC. The gene calls are TRBV4-1 and TRBJ2-7; D is unresolved. Germline V gene data show CDR1 as MGHRA and CDR2 as YSYEKL. V dropped 1 base and J dropped 2 bases, with 21 bases sitting between them. The CDR3 totals 18 residues.

The CDR3 bases are TGCGCCAGCAGCTTAGCTGGGACCGCGAACACTGAAGCTTTCTTT. Translating it yields CASSLAGTANTEAFF. The V gene is TRBV5-1, the J gene TRBJ1-1; a possible D gene is TRBD1 (5 bases). Trimming shortened V by 2 bases and J by 1 base, and 12 bases separated the two germline ends. Looked up from germline, CDR1 is SGHRS and CDR2 is YFSETQ. The CDR3 covers 15 residues.

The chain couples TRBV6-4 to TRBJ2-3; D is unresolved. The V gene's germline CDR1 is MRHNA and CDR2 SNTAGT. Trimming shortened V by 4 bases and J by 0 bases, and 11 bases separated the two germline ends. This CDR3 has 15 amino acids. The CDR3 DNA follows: TGTGCCAGCAGTGCGCCAGGAGCTAGCACAGATACGCAGTATTTT. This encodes CASSAPGASTDTQYF.

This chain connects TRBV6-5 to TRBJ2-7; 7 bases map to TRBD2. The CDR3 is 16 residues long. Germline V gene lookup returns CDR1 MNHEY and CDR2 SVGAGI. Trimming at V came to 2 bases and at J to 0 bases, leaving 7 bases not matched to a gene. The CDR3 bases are TGTGCCAGCAGTTACACTGGGAGCGGGGTCTCCTACGAGCAGTACTTC. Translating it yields CASSYTGSGVSYEQYF.